A single sample is the source of the 22 T cell receptor beta chains below, sequenced in a study of CD8+ T cells in alopecia areata. It was cDNA, reverse transcribed from extracted RNA, that served as the sequencing template. The assay was immunoSEQ multiplex PCR, and TCRdb's table has in-frame clones only and misses some. Of hundreds of thousands of clones listed, 50% to 75% are singletons. Stated treatment: oral pan-JAK inhibitor, 5-10 mg twice daily. The sequencing used CD4+ T cells sorted from blood, collected at week 52, from a patient treated with tofacitinib. The receptor set was obtained from a human donor with alopecia areata.

The rearrangement joins TRBV30 to TRBJ2-3; 8 positions agree with TRBD1. Germline CDR1 is GTSNPN and CDR2 is SVGIG (reference sequence). The CDR3 has 13 amino acids. Losses at the gene ends were 7 bases for V and 4 bases for J; bases not matched to a gene: 7. CDR3 residues: CASGQGGADTQYF. The DNA of the CDR3 is TGTGCCTCCGGACAGGGCGGAGCAGATACGCAGTATTTT.

V gene TRBV5-1 combines with J gene TRBJ2-7, with a tentative D call TRBD2 (7 bases). The germline V gene encodes CDR1 SGHRS and CDR2 YFSETQ. Trimming stripped 3 bases from V and 4 bases from J, with 20 bases between. CDR3 length: 16 amino acids. The CDR3 region has the DNA TGCGCCAGCAGCTCGGCACGGGGGGCAATTAGGTACGAGCAGTACTTC. Translating it yields CASSSARGAIRYEQYF.

The CDR3 coding sequence is TGTGCCAGCAGTGACCTTTTTTCCCGGGACAGGCCCTACGAGCAGTACTTC. Amino acid sequence: CASSDLFSRDRPYEQYF. This sequence joins TRBV2 and TRBJ2-7; 8 bases align to TRBD1. CDR3 length: 17 residues. Trimming cost V 3 bases and J 2 bases; bases outside gene matches: 12. Germline-derived CDR1 and CDR2 are SNHLY and FYNNEI.

V gene TRBV7-2 combines with J gene TRBJ1-6; D perhaps matches TRBD1 (6 bases). The germline V and J ends were trimmed by 3 bases and 11 bases, with 8 bases remaining between them. The CDR3 spans 12 residues. Per the germline V gene, CDR1 is SGHTA and CDR2 is FQGNSA. Here the CDR3 reads CASSFQGPPLHF. The CDR3 coding sequence is TGTGCCAGCAGCTTTCAGGGGCCACCCCTCCACTTT. The whole variable domain, remainder taken from reference TRBV7-2 and TRBJ1-6, is GAGVSQSPSNKVTEKGKDVELRCDPISGHTALYWYRQSLGQGLEFLIYFQGNSAPDKSGLPSDRFSAERTGGSVSTLTIQRTQQEDSAVYLCASSFQGPPLHFGNGTRLTVT.

This clone was recorded a few times. J is TRBJ2-7 and V is TRBV6-5; 7 bases map to TRBD1. The CDR3 covers 13 residues. The trim removed 9 bases at V and 1 base at J, leaving 6 bases unmatched. CDR1 is MNHEY, CDR2 SVGAGI, per germline. CDR3 region: CASTTGTSYEQYF. The CDR3 coding sequence is TGTGCCAGTACGACAGGGACATCCTACGAGCAGTACTTC.

The V gene is TRBV5-1, the J gene TRBJ2-3; no reliable D call. V was shortened by 1 base and J by 9 bases, with 18 bases between the two germline ends. The germline V gene encodes CDR1 SGHRS and CDR2 YFSETQ. The CDR3 loop spans 15 amino acids. Here the CDR3 reads CASSLTVTQIRTQYF. The CDR3 DNA reads TGCGCCAGCAGCTTGACCGTCACCCAGATTAGGACGCAGTATTTT.

The gene calls are TRBV5-1 and TRBJ1-2; 7 bases fit TRBD1. V lost 4 bases and J lost 3; bases outside the gene matches: 3. Germline V gene lookup returns CDR1 SGHRS and CDR2 YFSETQ. The length of the CDR3 is 13 residues. The CDR3, as DNA: TGCGCCAGCAGCGTGGGACAGTACTATGGCTACACCTTC. Protein product: CASSVGQYYGYTF.

The chain has TRBV11-2 and TRBJ1-2, with a tentative D call TRBD1 (5 bases). V shed 7 bases and J shed 8 bases, with 17 bases lying between them. The CDR3 is 13 residues long. From germline, CDR1 is SGHAT and CDR2 FQNNGV. The CDR3 DNA is TGTGCCAGCACCCGACAGACAACGGGAGGCTACACCTTC. Translating gives CASTRQTTGGYTF.

The chain combines TRBV7-6 with TRBJ2-2; TRBD1 matches 9 bases. V lost 5 bases, J lost 4 bases, and 2 bases stayed unmatched. From germline, CDR1 is SGHVS and CDR2 FNYEAQ. The CDR3 length is 14 residues. In DNA form, the CDR3 reads TGTGCCAGCAGCCAGACAGGGGGCACCGGGGAGCTGTTTTTT. Amino acids: CASSQTGGTGELFF.

The V call is TRBV7-2, the J call TRBJ1-4; D not certain. V lost 5 bases to trimming and J lost 9 bases, with 19 bases between them. The CDR3 length is 15 residues. CDR1 SGHTA and CDR2 FQGNSA come from the germline V gene. CDR3 region: CASSRNPGSTKKLFF. The DNA of the CDR3 is TGTGCCAGCAGCCGAAATCCGGGATCTACCAAAAAACTGTTTTTT.

The J gene is TRBJ2-7, the V gene TRBV30; D is undetermined. V was pared by 0 bases and J by 5 bases, with 2 bases between. The CDR3 contains 10 residues. Germline V lookup: CDR1 GTSNPN, CDR2 SVGIG (reference sequence). This chain's CDR3 is CAWSVNEQYF. The CDR3 DNA sequence: TGTGCCTGGAGTGTCAACGAGCAGTACTTC.

There are a few counts of this clone. The chain links TRBV27 to TRBJ2-1; TRBD2 matches 12 bases. Losses at the gene ends were 3 bases for V and 5 bases for J; bases not matched to a gene: 8. From germline, CDR1 is MNHEY and CDR2 SMNVEV (reference sequence). This CDR3 contains 17 residues. CDR3 residues: CASSFGLAGLKDNEQFF. Written as DNA, the CDR3 is TGTGCCAGCAGTTTTGGACTAGCGGGGCTAAAGGACAATGAGCAGTTCTTC.

This clone has a handful of counts. The rearrangement uses TRBV7-2 and TRBJ2-1; perhaps TRBD1 as D (6 bases). The CDR3 runs to 13 residues. The germline gives CDR1 SGHTA, CDR2 FQGNSA. V was cut by 5 bases and J by 11 bases, with 16 bases left in between. The DNA for the CDR3 is TGTGCCAGCAGCCTCAACAGGGAGAATAAGCAGTTCTTC. Protein product: CASSLNRENKQFF. Full variable domain (missing parts from reference TRBV7-2 and TRBJ2-1): GAGVSQSPSNKVTEKGKDVELRCDPISGHTALYWYRQSLGQGLEFLIYFQGNSAPDKSGLPSDRFSAERTGGSVSTLTIQRTQQEDSAVYLCASSLNRENKQFFGPGTRLTVL.

Points on this clone: An end of the junction does not agree with germline; a read error may underlie this. The chain couples TRBV30 to TRBJ1-1; TRBD1 might be the D (5 bases). Germline CDR1 is GTSNPN and CDR2 is SVGIG (reference sequence). This CDR3 is 14 amino acids long. CDR3 DNA: TGTGCCTTGAGTTTGACAGCCACGGGCACTGAAGCTTTCTTT. Protein product: CALSLTATGTEAFF.

The DNA for the CDR3 is TGCGCCAGCAGCGTGGCTTCGGGGATCGAGACCCAGTACTTC. Protein sequence: CASSVASGIETQYF. This sequence joins TRBV5-1 and TRBJ2-5; D may be TRBD2 (5 bases). Trimming shortened V by 4 bases and J by 5 bases, and 15 bases separated the two germline ends. The CDR3 extends over 14 amino acids. The germline CDR1 and CDR2 sequences are SGHRS and YFSETQ.

The rearrangement joins TRBV7-9 to TRBJ2-1, with D tentatively TRBD1 (5 bases). CDR3 length: 11 residues. Germline V gene lookup returns CDR1 SEHNR and CDR2 FQNEAQ (reference sequence). V was shortened by 5 bases and J by 9 bases, with 8 bases between the two germline ends. The CDR3 DNA reads TGTGCCAGCAGCGCAGGGTTTGAGCAGTTCTTC. This encodes CASSAGFEQFF.

The V gene is TRBV18, the J gene TRBJ2-7; possibly TRBD1 or TRBD2 for D (6 bases each). The CDR3 loop spans 13 amino acids. Trimming cost V 6 bases and J 1 base, with 10 bases left between them. In germline, CDR1 is KGHSH, CDR2 LQKENI. The DNA for the CDR3 is TGTGCCAGCTCCGCGGGACAATCCTACGAGCAGTACTTC. This sequence encodes CASSAGQSYEQYF.

The CDR3 loop is CASSLAPASGGGETQYF. In nucleotides, the CDR3 is TGTGCCAGCAGCTTAGCGCCGGCTAGCGGGGGCGGAGAGACCCAGTACTTC. V and J are TRBV7-2 and TRBJ2-5; 10 positions match TRBD2. The trim removed 0 bases at V and 4 bases at J, leaving 8 bases unmatched. The CDR3 covers 17 residues. Germline values: CDR1 SGHTA, CDR2 FQGNSA. Together with reference TRBV7-2 and TRBJ2-5, the CDR3 gives the full variable domain: GAGVSQSPSNKVTEKGKDVELRCDPISGHTALYWYRQSLGQGLEFLIYFQGNSAPDKSGLPSDRFSAERTGGSVSTLTIQRTQQEDSAVYLCASSLAPASGGGETQYFGPGTRLLVL.

The genes are TRBV4-3 and TRBJ1-6; 8 bases match TRBD1. The CDR3 totals 15 residues. Germline V gene lookup returns CDR1 LGHNA and CDR2 YSLEER. V dropped 4 bases and J dropped 8; count of bases not matched to a gene: 7. The CDR3, as DNA: TGCGCCAGCAGCCTCTCTTACAGGGGGGATTCACCCCTCCACTTT. Translation: CASSLSYRGDSPLHF.

The chain couples TRBV20-1 to TRBJ2-7, with D unclear. The CDR3 contains 9 residues. Germline V gene sequence: CDR1 DFQATT, CDR2 SNEGSKA (reference sequence). Trimming took 7 bases from V and 5 from J, leaving 6 bases between them. The CDR3 here is CSGQHEQYF. In DNA, the CDR3 is TGCAGTGGGCAGCACGAGCAGTACTTC.

CDR3 residues: CASSPLGGIYGYTF. CDR3 sequence (DNA): TGTGCCAGCAGCCCCCTGGGAGGAATCTATGGCTACACCTTC. The V gene is TRBV9, the J gene TRBJ1-2, with D hard to call. V lost 4 bases to trimming and J lost 4 bases, with 14 bases between them. The CDR3 runs to 14 residues. CDR1 and CDR2 from the germline V gene are SGDLS and YYNGEE.

The CDR3 DNA sequence: TGTGCCAGCAGGGCCGGGACAGCCAATCAGCCCCAGCATTTT. This translates into CASRAGTANQPQHF. V gene TRBV11-2 combines with J gene TRBJ1-5, with TRBD1 matching 7 bases. J gave up 3 bases and V 6 bases, and 5 bases lay outside the gene matches. CDR3 size: 14 residues. From germline, CDR1 is SGHAT and CDR2 FQNNGV.